The source of this TCR beta chain is a study of T-cell reconstitution after alpha-beta-depleted transplantation in children. Broader study findings: The origin of high day-60 TCRbeta diversity in some patients lay in surviving recipient T cells and thymic progenitors. Alpha-beta T cells present about two months after transplant were reported to originate from several hundred expanded graft clones. By one year post-transplant, T-cell counts and diversity largely arose from T cells that were newly produced.

Library preparation (for TCRbeta) was performed with unique molecular identifiers. MiXCR, applied by TCRdb to the PCR reads, yields one record per CDR3 protein. The sample carries 25,000 to 30,000 distinct CDR3 sequences, over 15% recorded once. Concerning this clonotype: What it binds is unknown.

The CDR3 covers 14 residues. Trimming pared 2 bases from V and 8 bases from J, leaving 13 bases between. The receptor comes from a male patient under 10 years old who had a stem cell transplant for acute lymphoblastic leukemia, so the T cells may come from the graft donor. The chain has TRBV12-3 or TRBV12-4 and TRBJ2-4; D is unclear. The sequencing used PBMCs, mostly from graft donor cells, collected 60 days after TCRalphabeta/CD19-depleted stem cell transplant. The CDR3 sequence: CASSLYGEGDIQYF. The CDR3, as DNA: TGTGCCAGCAGTTTATATGGGGAAGGCGACATTCAGTACTTC.